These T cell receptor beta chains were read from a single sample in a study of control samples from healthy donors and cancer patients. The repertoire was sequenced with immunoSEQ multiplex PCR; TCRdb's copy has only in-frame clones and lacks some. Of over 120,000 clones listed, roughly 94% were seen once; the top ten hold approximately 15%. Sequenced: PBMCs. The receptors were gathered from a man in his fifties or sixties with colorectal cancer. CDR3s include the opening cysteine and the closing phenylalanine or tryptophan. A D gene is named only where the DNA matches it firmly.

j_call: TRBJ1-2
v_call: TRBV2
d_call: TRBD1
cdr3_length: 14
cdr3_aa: CASRGGQNTYGYTF
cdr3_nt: TGTGCCAGCAGAGGGGGACAGAATACCTATGGCTACACCTTC

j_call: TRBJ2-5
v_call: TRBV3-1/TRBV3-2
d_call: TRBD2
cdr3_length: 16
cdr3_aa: CASSQDWASGQETQYF
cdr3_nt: TGTGCCAGCAGCCAAGATTGGGCTAGCGGCCAAGAGACCCAGTACTTC

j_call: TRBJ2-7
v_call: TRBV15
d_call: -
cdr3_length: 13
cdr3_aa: CATSKERYYEQYF
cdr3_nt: TGTGCCACCAGCAAGGAGCGGTACTACGAGCAGTACTTC

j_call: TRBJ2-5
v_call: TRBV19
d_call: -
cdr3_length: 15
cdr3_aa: CASSIPQGGGETQYF
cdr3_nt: TGTGCCAGTAGTATCCCCCAGGGAGGAGGAGAGACCCAGTACTTC

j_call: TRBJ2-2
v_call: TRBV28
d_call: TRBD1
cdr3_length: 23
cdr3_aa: CASSFYGAPPGQGGRGPTGELFF
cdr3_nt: TGTGCCAGCAGTTTTTATGGGGCCCCTCCGGGACAGGGAGGAAGAGGGCCTACCGGGGAGCTGTTTTTT

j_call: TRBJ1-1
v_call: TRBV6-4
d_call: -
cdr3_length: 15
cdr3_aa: CASSDSSRGNTEAFF
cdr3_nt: TGTGCCAGCAGTGACTCGAGTCGCGGGAACACTGAAGCTTTCTTT

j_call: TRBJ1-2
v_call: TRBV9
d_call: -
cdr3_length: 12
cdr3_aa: CASSVENYGYTF
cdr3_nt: TGTGCCAGCAGCGTAGAAAACTATGGCTACACCTTC

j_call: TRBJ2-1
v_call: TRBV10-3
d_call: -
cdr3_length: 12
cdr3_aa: CAISDFNNEQFF
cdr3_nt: TGTGCCATCAGTGACTTCAACAATGAGCAGTTCTTC

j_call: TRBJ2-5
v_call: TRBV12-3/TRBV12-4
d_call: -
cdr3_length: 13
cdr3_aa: CASIPRGGETQYF
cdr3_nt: TGTGCCAGCATTCCCAGGGGCGGGGAGACCCAGTACTTC

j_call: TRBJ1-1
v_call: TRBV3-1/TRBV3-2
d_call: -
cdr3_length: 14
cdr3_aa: CASSRTEMNTEAFF
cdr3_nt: TGTGCCAGCAGCCGGACAGAGATGAACACTGAAGCTTTCTTT

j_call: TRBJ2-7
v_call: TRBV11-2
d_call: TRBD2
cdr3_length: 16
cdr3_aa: CASSLEERGEPWGQYF
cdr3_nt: TGTGCCAGCAGCTTAGAGGAGCGGGGGGAGCCCTGGGGGCAGTACTTC

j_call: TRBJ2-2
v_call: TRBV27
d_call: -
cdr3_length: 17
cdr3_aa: CASSPYDHTWGAGELFF
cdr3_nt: TGTGCCAGCAGTCCCTACGACCACACCTGGGGGGCCGGGGAGCTGTTTTTT

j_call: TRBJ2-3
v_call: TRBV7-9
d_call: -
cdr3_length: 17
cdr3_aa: CASSLAGRGPQREAQYF
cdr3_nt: TGTGCCAGCAGCTTAGCGGGCAGGGGACCTCAGAGGGAGGCGCAGTATTTT

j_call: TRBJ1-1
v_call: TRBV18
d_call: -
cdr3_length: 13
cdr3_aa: CASSVTGNTEAFF
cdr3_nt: TGTGCCAGCTCAGTTACAGGGAACACTGAAGCTTTCTTT

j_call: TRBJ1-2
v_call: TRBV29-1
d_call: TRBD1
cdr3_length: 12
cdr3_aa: CSVGSTGNGYTF
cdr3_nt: TGCAGCGTGGGGTCGACAGGGAATGGCTACACCTTC

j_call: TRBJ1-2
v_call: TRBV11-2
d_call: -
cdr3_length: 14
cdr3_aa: CASSLDLGGPGYTF
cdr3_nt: TGTGCCAGCAGCTTAGATCTGGGGGGCCCTGGCTACACCTTC

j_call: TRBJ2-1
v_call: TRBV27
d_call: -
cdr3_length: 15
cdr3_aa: CASSLYGGAYNEQFF
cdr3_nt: TGTGCCAGCAGTTTATACGGCGGGGCCTACAATGAGCAGTTCTTC

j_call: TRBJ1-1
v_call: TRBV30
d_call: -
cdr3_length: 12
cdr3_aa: CAWSRVNTEAFF
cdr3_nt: TGTGCCTGGAGTCGAGTGAACACTGAAGCTTTCTTT

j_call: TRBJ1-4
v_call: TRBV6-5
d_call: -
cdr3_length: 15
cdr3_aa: CASSRDDLAVEKLFF
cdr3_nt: TGTGCCAGCAGCCGCGATGATCTTGCGGTGGAAAAACTGTTTTTT

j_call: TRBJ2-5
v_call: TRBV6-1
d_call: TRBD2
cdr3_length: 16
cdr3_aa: CASSAYGTRAQETQYF
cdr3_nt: TGTGCCAGCAGTGCCTACGGGACTAGGGCTCAAGAGACCCAGTACTTC

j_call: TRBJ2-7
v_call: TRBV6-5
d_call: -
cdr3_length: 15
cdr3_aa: CASRKRGSTSYEQYF
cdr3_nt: TGTGCCAGCAGGAAAAGGGGGTCTACGTCCTACGAGCAGTACTTC

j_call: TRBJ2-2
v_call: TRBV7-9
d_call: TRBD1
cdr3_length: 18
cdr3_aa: CASSLVIRTGANTGELFF
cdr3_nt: TGTGCCAGCAGCTTAGTGATAAGGACAGGCGCGAACACCGGGGAGCTGTTTTTT

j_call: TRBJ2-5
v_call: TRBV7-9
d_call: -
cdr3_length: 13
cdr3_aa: CAIAVRAGETQYF
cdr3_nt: TGTGCCATCGCGGTCAGGGCGGGAGAGACCCAGTACTTC

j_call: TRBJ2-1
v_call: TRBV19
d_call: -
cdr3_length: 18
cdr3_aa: CASSRRAGGYPPSDEQFF
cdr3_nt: TGTGCCAGTAGTCGTCGAGCAGGGGGGTACCCCCCCTCGGATGAGCAGTTCTTC

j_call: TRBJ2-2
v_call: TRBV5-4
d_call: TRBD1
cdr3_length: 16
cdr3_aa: CASSLVQGVNTGELFF
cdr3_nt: TGTGCCAGCAGCTTGGTACAGGGGGTGAACACCGGGGAGCTGTTTTTT

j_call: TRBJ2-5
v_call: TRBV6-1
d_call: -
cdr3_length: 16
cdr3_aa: CASSGSGSTIQETQYF
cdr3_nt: TGTGCCAGCAGTGGATCAGGGAGTACTATCCAAGAGACCCAGTACTTC

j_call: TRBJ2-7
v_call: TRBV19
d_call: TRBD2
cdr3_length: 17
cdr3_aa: CASSKGLAGGSSYEQYF
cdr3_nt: TGTGCCAGTAGTAAGGGACTAGCGGGGGGCTCATCCTACGAGCAGTACTTC

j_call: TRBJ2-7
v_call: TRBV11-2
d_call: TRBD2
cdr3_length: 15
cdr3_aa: CASSLELAGSYEQYF
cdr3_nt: TGTGCCAGCAGCTTAGAACTAGCGGGATCCTACGAGCAGTACTTC

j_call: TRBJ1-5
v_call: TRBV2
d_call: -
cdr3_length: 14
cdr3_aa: CASSEWRSNQPQHF
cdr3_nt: TGTGCCAGCAGTGAATGGCGGAGCAATCAGCCCCAGCATTTT

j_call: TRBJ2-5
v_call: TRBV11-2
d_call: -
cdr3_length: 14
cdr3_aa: CASSLDFNSQTQYF
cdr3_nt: TGTGCCAGCAGCTTAGATTTTAACTCGCAGACCCAGTACTTC

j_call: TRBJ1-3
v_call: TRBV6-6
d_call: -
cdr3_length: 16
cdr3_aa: CASSYSGGDSGNTIYF
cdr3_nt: TGTGCCAGCAGTTACTCTGGCGGAGACTCTGGAAACACCATATATTTT

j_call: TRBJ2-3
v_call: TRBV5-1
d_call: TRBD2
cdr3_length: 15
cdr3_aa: CASSLPTSGTDTQYF
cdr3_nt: TGCGCCAGCAGCTTGCCGACTAGCGGCACAGATACGCAGTATTTT

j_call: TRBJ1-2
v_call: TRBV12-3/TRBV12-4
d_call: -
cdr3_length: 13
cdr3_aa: CASSLGTNYGYTF
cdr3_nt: TGTGCCAGCAGTTTAGGGACTAACTATGGCTACACCTTC

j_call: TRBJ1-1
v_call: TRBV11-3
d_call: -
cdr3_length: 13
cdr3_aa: CASSILRGTEAFF
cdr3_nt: TGTGCCAGCAGCATACTACGGGGAACTGAAGCTTTCTTT

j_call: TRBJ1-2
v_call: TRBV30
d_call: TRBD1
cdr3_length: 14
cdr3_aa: CAWSASYRGGGYTF
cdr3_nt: TGTGCCTGGAGTGCCTCTTACAGGGGCGGCGGCTACACCTTC

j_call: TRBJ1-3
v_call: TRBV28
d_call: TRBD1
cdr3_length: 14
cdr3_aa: CASSSPGGGNTIYF
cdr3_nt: TGTGCCAGCAGTTCCCCAGGGGGGGGAAACACCATATATTTT